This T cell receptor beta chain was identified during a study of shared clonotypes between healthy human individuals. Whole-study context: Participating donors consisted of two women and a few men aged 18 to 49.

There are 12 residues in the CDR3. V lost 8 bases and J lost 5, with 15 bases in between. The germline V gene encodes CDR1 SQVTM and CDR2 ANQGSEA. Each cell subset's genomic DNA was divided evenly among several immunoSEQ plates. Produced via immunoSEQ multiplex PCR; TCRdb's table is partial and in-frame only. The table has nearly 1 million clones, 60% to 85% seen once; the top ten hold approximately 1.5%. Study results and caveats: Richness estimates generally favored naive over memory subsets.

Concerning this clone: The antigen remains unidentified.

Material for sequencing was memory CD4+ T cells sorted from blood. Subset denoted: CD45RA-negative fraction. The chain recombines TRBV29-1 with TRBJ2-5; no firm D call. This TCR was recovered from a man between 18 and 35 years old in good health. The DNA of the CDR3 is TGCAGCTTCGGTCCCGGTAGCGAGACCCAGTACTTC. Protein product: CSFGPGSETQYF.